The T cell receptor beta chain described here comes from a study of blood T cell repertoires in COVID-19. For the study at large: Acute and convalescent COVID-19 specimens originated in the United States, Italy and Spain. PBMCs, B-cell-depleted T cells, or T cells provided the cDNA or gDNA that made up the material.

The protocol was immunoSEQ multiplex PCR, while the TCRdb copy is restricted to in-frame clones and leaves out a portion. The sample carries roughly 110,000 clones, approximately 88% recorded once. This CDR3 comprises 13 residues. Germline V CDR1 and CDR2: KGHSH, LQKENI. V lost 2 bases to trimming and J lost 6 bases, with 10 bases between them. The chain carries TRBV18 and TRBJ1-1; D is perhaps TRBD1 (6 bases). This clonotype originated in a middle-aged woman with acute or convalescent COVID-19. The sample comprised peripheral blood. This chain's CDR3 is CASSPARGAEAFF. CDR3 in DNA: TGTGCCAGCTCACCAGCCAGGGGCGCTGAAGCTTTCTTT.